This TCR beta chain was found in a study of T cells of healthy individuals. TCRdb used MiXCR to reprocess the 5' RACE reads, holding one entry per CDR3 protein. The sample includes tens of thousands of distinct CDR3 sequences, 3.5% to 5.5% of them seen just once. This clonotype has at least ten counts. Trimming cost V 1 base and J 4 bases, with 13 bases left between them. The germline V gene has CDR1 SGHTA and CDR2 FQGNSA. This CDR3 region has 15 residues. The origin of this receptor is a human donor in good health. The rearrangement uses TRBV7-2 and TRBJ2-5; D is undetermined. For the CDR3, the DNA is TGTGCCAGCAGCTTAGACCAGAACCCAGCAGAGACCCAGTACTTC. Amino acid sequence: CASSLDQNPAETQYF.